The present T cell receptor beta chain was sequenced within a study of brain T cells in children with intractable seizures. General study findings and limits: Only CDR3 sequence similarity suggested viral specificity, without known HCMV serostatus.

This clone was seen a single time. The antigen remains undetermined. Libraries were prepared by immunoSEQ multiplex PCR; TCRdb keeps only in-frame clonotypes and omits some of them. The sample consists of around 41,000 clones, about 93% of them appearing once. Surgery cases with the highest brain T cell transcript signatures were chosen for sequencing. This CDR3 has 16 residues. The ends were cut back, 0 bases at V and 4 bases at J, with 12 bases in the middle. CDR1 is SNHLY, CDR2 FYNNEI, per germline. The receptor comes from a girl aged 2-10 years with tuberous sclerosis and intractable seizures. This specimen consisted of peripheral blood, obtained at surgery. The J gene is TRBJ1-4, the V gene TRBV2; D call uncertain. For the CDR3, the DNA is TGTGCCAGCAGTGAAGCGAGCGCCCTATATAATGAAAAACTGTTTTTT. As protein: CASSEASALYNEKLFF.